These 12 T cell receptor beta chains were all obtained from the same sample, sequenced in a study of T cell repertoires in cytomegalovirus infection. TCRdb reanalysed the reads using MiXCR and keeps one entry per CDR3 protein. In the table there are about 450,000 distinct CDR3 sequences, approximately 33% of which are singletons. The sample comprised PBMCs. The receptor set was obtained from a human donor in good health (CMV status not recorded). Some clones in this sample may be carry-over from other donors' samples.

V usage is TRBV20-1 and J usage is TRBJ2-5; TRBD2 matches 12 bases. Germline CDR1 DFQATT, CDR2 SNEGSKA (reference sequence). Trimming removed 2 bases from V and 5 bases from J; junction bases left unmatched: 3. The CDR3 sequence is 14 residues long. The CDR3 DNA reads as TGCAGTGCTAGACTAGCGGGGGGGGGGGAGACCCAGTACTTC. It translates to CSARLAGGGETQYF.

This clonotype came up a few times. The V and J genes are TRBV2 and TRBJ1-1; maybe TRBD1 (5 bases). Germline V gene lookup returns CDR1 SNHLY and CDR2 FYNNEI. CDR3 size: 12 residues. V was clipped by 7 bases and J by 2 bases, with 8 bases between them. This CDR3 reads CASNRDNTEAFF. The CDR3 DNA sequence: TGTGCCAGCAATCGGGACAACACTGAAGCTTTCTTT.

The table lists this clonotype with a few counts. The V and J genes are TRBV4-3 and TRBJ1-3; no clear D gene. Germline CDR1 and CDR2: LGHNA and YSLEER. This CDR3 contains 17 residues. V shed 0 bases and J shed 6 bases, with 18 bases lying between them. Written as DNA, the CDR3 is TGCGCCAGCAGCCAAGACCTCGACGAAGAAGTGGCAAACACCATATATTTT. It codes for CASSQDLDEEVANTIYF.

This clonotype was recorded a few times. The CDR3, as DNA: TGTGCCAGCAGTTTTGGCAGTTCCCTAGGCTATGGCTACACCTTC. Protein sequence: CASSFGSSLGYGYTF. The chain recombines TRBV12-3 or TRBV12-4 with TRBJ1-2; no clear D gene. This CDR3 comprises 15 residues. Trimming took off 3 bases at V and 4 bases at J, with 15 bases between the two ends.

This clonotype showed up many times. The rearrangement joins TRBV7-2 to TRBJ2-5, with D possibly being TRBD1 (5 bases). V was pared by 4 bases and J by 8 bases, with 8 bases between. Germline CDR1 is SGHTA and CDR2 is FQGNSA. The CDR3 spans 11 residues. CDR3 sequence reads: CASSSGKTQYF. Written as DNA, the CDR3 is TGTGCCAGCAGCTCAGGGAAAACCCAGTACTTC.

This clonotype was detected many times. V usage is TRBV7-9 and J usage is TRBJ2-2; 9 positions agree with TRBD2. Germline trimming cut 4 bases from V and 1 base from J; bases unmatched to any gene: 10. Germline CDR1 SEHNR, CDR2 FQNEAQ (reference sequence). This CDR3 region has 18 residues. In DNA, the CDR3 is TGTGCCAGCAGCTCATCTGCGTCTAGCGGGGTGAACACCGGGGAGCTGTTTTTT. It translates to CASSSSASSGVNTGELFF.

Concerning this clonotype: The germline gene is not matched at one end of the junction; a read error may be the cause. The rearrangement uses TRBV12-3 or TRBV12-4 and TRBJ2-1, with a possible D match to TRBD2 (7 bases). This CDR3 comprises 15 residues. This CDR3 reads CASRLGGGTNNEQFF. The CDR3 nucleotides read TGTGCCAGCAGGTTAGGAGGGGGGACTAACAATGAGCAGTTCTTC.

In its sample, this clonotype was seen a few times. The chain joins TRBV27 to TRBJ2-5; D is undetermined. The CDR3 extends over 14 amino acids. Germline CDR1 MNHEY, CDR2 SMNVEV (reference sequence). Trimming left V 5 bases short and J 1 base short, with 11 bases between. CDR3 protein: CASSPIDTQETQYF. The CDR3 coding sequence is TGTGCCAGCAGTCCCATCGACACCCAAGAGACCCAGTACTTC.

The chain has TRBV20-1 and TRBJ1-2; 12 bases agree with TRBD1. The J segment lost 7 bases and the V segment lost 5 bases, leaving 5 bases of the junction unmatched. Germline V gives CDR1 DFQATT, CDR2 SNEGSKA (reference sequence). This CDR3 is built from 13 residues. The chain's CDR3 is CSARGQGAGGYTF. In DNA, the CDR3 is TGCAGTGCTCGGGGACAGGGGGCGGGTGGCTACACCTTC.

The table lists this clonotype with many counts. The J gene is TRBJ2-3, the V gene TRBV7-8, with D maybe TRBD2 (6 bases). Germline V gene lookup returns CDR1 SGHVS and CDR2 FQNEAQ. The CDR3 spans 15 residues. The ends were cut back, 1 base at V and 3 bases at J, with 11 bases in the middle. The CDR3: CASSLDRGLTDTQYF. CDR3 bases: TGTGCCAGCAGCTTAGATCGGGGACTGACAGATACGCAGTATTTT.

A note on this clonotype: The conserved closing phenylalanine or tryptophan is absent in this CDR3, likely reflecting a read error. The DNA is left out, because the CDR3 cannot be placed on it with certainty; the CDR3 is given as TCRdb lists it. The chain is built from TRBV4-1 and TRBJ2-1. CDR1 is MGHRA, CDR2 YSYEKL, per germline. From its first to its last residue, the CDR3 has 15 amino acids. This chain's CDR3 is CASSQGGTAYNEQLL.

This chain links TRBV28 with TRBJ2-5; the D gene could be TRBD1 or TRBD2 (5 bases each). Germline assignment: CDR1 MDHEN and CDR2 SYDVKM. The V gene lost 8 bases and the J gene lost 5 bases, with 21 bases spanning the gap. The CDR3 sequence is 15 residues long. The CDR3, as DNA: TGTGCCAGCGGCATATATTCGGGGCAGACGGAGACCCAGTACTTC. This gives the protein CASGIYSGQTETQYF.